This record covers a single T cell receptor beta chain. This entry belongs to a study of blood T cell repertoires in COVID-19. Study-wide context: Acute and convalescent COVID-19 samples came from the United States, Italy and Spain. The cDNA or gDNA used as material had been derived from T cells, B-cell-depleted T cells, or PBMCs.

CDR3 size: 12 residues. Germline V gene data show CDR1 as LGHNA and CDR2 as YSLEER. Trimming took off 1 base at V and 5 bases at J, with 4 bases between the two ends. Per the original data handling: From reference gene primer amplification, estimates of nucleated cell counts were derived. Clones were sequenced by immunoSEQ multiplex PCR, and TCRdb holds only the in-frame ones, with some missing. Clonal size and the V and J genes are those of that table, whereas D and trimming came from the DNA. This sample has 250,000 or so clones, with around nine tenths found just once. The sequence came from a man aged 18 to 29 with active or convalescent COVID-19. The V gene is TRBV4-3, the J gene TRBJ2-3; D not resolved. Source material: peripheral blood. The DNA for the CDR3 is TGCGCCAGCAGCCAAGCGGGAGATACGCAGTATTTT. This gives the protein CASSQAGDTQYF.